The clone carrying this TCR beta chain was seen repeatedly, ten times or more. What it recognizes is unknown. This entry is derived from a study of T-cell reconstitution after alpha-beta-depleted transplantation in children. V was trimmed by 2 bases and J by 5 bases, leaving 12 bases between them. CDR3 length: 14 residues. Study observations and caveats: Several hundred expanded graft clones reportedly were the source of alpha-beta T cells about two months after transplant.

This sample's TCRbeta library carried unique molecular identifier barcodes. TCRdb fed the PCR reads into MiXCR, producing one record per CDR3 protein. The table has approximately 110,000 distinct CDR3 sequences, 20% to 25% seen once; the top ten hold roughly a tenth. The source was PBMCs, mostly from graft donor cells, collected 180 days after TCRalphabeta/CD19-depleted stem cell transplant. The receptor comes from a male patient aged 2 to 10 who had a stem cell transplant for chronic granulomatous disease, so the T cells may come from the graft donor. V and J are TRBV12-3 or TRBV12-4 and TRBJ1-2; D is ambiguous. CDR3 loop: CASSLKGSLYGYTF. As DNA, the CDR3 is TGTGCCAGCAGTTTAAAAGGGTCCCTTTATGGCTACACCTTC.